The 13 T cell receptor beta chains in this list originate from one sample, sequenced in a study of T cells after yellow fever vaccination. From the 5' RACE reads, TCRdb called clonotypes with MiXCR, one entry per CDR3 protein. The table has about 630,000 distinct CDR3 sequences, about 12% seen once. The sequences come from PBMCs, collected on the day of the yellow fever booster vaccination. The receptors were gathered from a man younger than 45 who received the YFV17D yellow fever vaccine.

This sequence joins TRBV7-2 and TRBJ1-3; no clear D gene. This CDR3 is 16 amino acids long. Trimming cost V 1 base and J 0 bases, with 10 bases left between them. Germline V gene data show CDR1 as SGHTA and CDR2 as FQGNSA. This chain's CDR3 is CASSLVGTRSGNTIYF. The CDR3 region has the DNA TGTGCCAGCAGCTTAGTTGGCACCCGCTCTGGAAACACCATATATTTT.

The rearrangement uses TRBV29-1 and TRBJ2-1, with TRBD2 identical over 9 bases. There are 14 residues in the CDR3. CDR1 and CDR2 (germline): SQVTM, ANQGSEA. V shed 6 bases, J shed 3 bases, and the junction held 6 bases outside the gene matches. The DNA of the CDR3 is TGCAGCGTCACGACTAGCGGCGGCTACAATGAGCAGTTCTTC. Encoded protein: CSVTTSGGYNEQFF.

This clonotype was seen only a few times. The chain recombines TRBV18 with TRBJ2-7; D may be TRBD1 or TRBD2 (7 bases each). V was clipped by 4 bases and J by 2 bases, with 12 bases between them. Germline loops: CDR1 KGHSH, CDR2 LQKENI. The CDR3 length is 14 residues. Here the CDR3 reads CASSRGGQTYEQYF. DNA of the CDR3: TGTGCCAGCTCACGGGGGGGACAGACCTACGAGCAGTACTTC.

In this sample, this clonotype turned up a few times. J is TRBJ2-1 and V is TRBV6-5; D is unresolved. Germline V CDR1 and CDR2: MNHEY, SVGAGI. V was pared by 1 base and J by 4 bases, with 11 bases between. This CDR3 is 15 amino acids long. CDR3 nucleotide sequence: TGTGCCAGCAGTTACTTCCCCAACTCGTACAATGAGCAGTTCTTC. Translated: CASSYFPNSYNEQFF.

This clonotype was seen a handful of times. The J gene is TRBJ1-4, the V gene TRBV12-3 or TRBV12-4, with 9 bases matching TRBD1. This CDR3 has 16 residues. The V and J ends lost 1 base and 3 bases, in that order; junction bases with no gene match: 3. The CDR3 spells CASSLGTGVPNEKLFF. The CDR3 DNA follows: TGTGCCAGCAGTTTAGGGACAGGGGTCCCTAATGAAAAACTGTTTTTT.

The V gene is TRBV27, the J gene TRBJ2-7, with D maybe TRBD1 (9 bases). Trimming left V 5 bases short and J 4 bases short, with 15 bases between. Germline V gene sequence: CDR1 MNHEY, CDR2 SMNVEV (reference sequence). This CDR3 has 14 amino acids. The CDR3 nucleotides read TGTGCCAGCAGTACAGGGGGCGGGGGGTACGAGCAGTACTTC. This gives the protein CASSTGGGGYEQYF.

The genes are TRBV20-1 and TRBJ2-5; 9 bases align to TRBD1. Unmatched junction bases numbered 11, after V lost 6 bases and J lost 3 bases. This CDR3 spans 15 amino acids. Germline-derived CDR1 and CDR2 are DFQATT and SNEGSKA (reference sequence). This chain's CDR3 is CSATPDRGEEETQYF. CDR3 nucleotide sequence: TGCAGTGCCACTCCGGACAGGGGCGAGGAAGAGACCCAGTACTTC.

A few counts support this clonotype. This chain links TRBV2 with TRBJ2-1; 12 bases line up with TRBD1. J lost 7 bases, V lost 6 bases, and 10 bases had no gene match. CDR1 and CDR2 from the germline V gene are SNHLY and FYNNEI. This CDR3 has 16 residues. CDR3 region: CASSSWDRGLRNEQFF. DNA for the CDR3: TGTGCCAGCAGCTCTTGGGACAGGGGGCTTAGGAATGAGCAGTTCTTC.

This clonotype occurred many times. The chain combines TRBV20-1 with TRBJ2-1; TRBD2 agrees at 13 bases. The J segment lost 7 bases and the V segment lost 3 bases, leaving 6 bases of the junction unmatched. Germline V lookup: CDR1 DFQATT, CDR2 SNEGSKA (reference sequence). The CDR3 is 15 residues long. The CDR3 protein is CSASETSGRSNEQFF. CDR3 sequence (DNA): TGCAGTGCTAGTGAGACTAGCGGGAGGTCAAATGAGCAGTTCTTC.

The chain is built from TRBV29-1 and TRBJ1-1, with D maybe TRBD1 (6 bases). CDR3 length: 12 residues. Trimming took off 6 bases at V and 1 base at J, with 9 bases between the two ends. Per germline, CDR1 SQVTM and CDR2 ANQGSEA. CDR3 sequence: CSVLGGNTEAFF. In DNA form, the CDR3 reads TGCAGCGTCTTAGGGGGGAACACTGAAGCTTTCTTT.

This clonotype was found a few times. The chain has TRBV12-3 or TRBV12-4 and TRBJ2-1, with 11 bases that match TRBD2. Germline trimming cut 6 bases from V and 14 bases from J; bases unmatched to any gene: 18. The CDR3 runs 16 residues. As DNA, the CDR3 is TGTGCCAGCAGCCCCACGCTAGCGGGAGGCCCCCTGGGGAAGTTCTTC. It encodes CASSPTLAGGPLGKFF.

This chain connects TRBV27 to TRBJ1-1; 7 positions agree with TRBD1. This CDR3 region has 14 residues. V trimming: 6 bases; J trimming: 6 bases; junction bases outside the gene matches: 10. CDR1 MNHEY and CDR2 SMNVEV come from the germline V gene (reference sequence). The CDR3 loop is CASRPQQGSSEAFF. CDR3 nucleotides: TGTGCCAGCAGACCTCAACAGGGGAGTTCTGAAGCTTTCTTT.

The rearrangement links TRBV12-3 or TRBV12-4 to TRBJ1-5, with TRBD1 matching over 7 bases. After removal of 6 bases from V and 3 bases from J, the junction contained 5 bases not matched to a gene. This CDR3 contains 14 residues. CDR3 region: CASSSQGTNQPQHF. Here the CDR3 DNA reads TGTGCCAGCAGCTCACAGGGGACCAATCAGCCCCAGCATTTT.